This T cell receptor beta chain was recovered during a study of post-analysis software for immune sequencing data. On the study more broadly: Disease courses included relapsing-remitting, secondary progressive and progressive-relapsing multiple sclerosis.

cDNA libraries of TCR beta carried unique molecular identifiers. There were roughly 0.95 to 11 million T cells, and 480,000 or so cDNA molecules came from them. Using its own MiXCR run on the PCR reads, TCRdb lists one record per CDR3 protein. The data show around 400,000 distinct CDR3 sequences, 35% to 45% seen once. In germline, CDR1 is MDHEN, CDR2 SYDVKM. The CDR3 sequence is 15 residues long. V was clipped by 2 bases and J by 4 bases, with 14 bases between them. Study outcomes and limitations: Relative to controls, patients with multiple sclerosis showed significantly lower normalized Chao1 diversity. Patients used four to six TRBV segments, including TRBV5-6, TRBV5-1 and TRBV20-1, more often than controls.

In regard to this clonotype: The antigen is unknown.

The sequencing input was blood. The sequence was collected from a girl aged 2-10 years with multiple sclerosis. This sequence joins TRBV28 and TRBJ1-2; the D is unclear. This CDR3 is CASSLAPGSRYGYTF. CDR3 nucleotides: TGTGCCAGCAGTTTAGCCCCGGGCTCGCGCTATGGCTACACCTTC.